Listed below are T cell receptor beta chains from one sample, sequenced in a study of cytomegalovirus exposure and HLA in healthy donors. Some clones are missing from TCRdb's copy, which holds only in-frame ones; the method was immunoSEQ multiplex PCR. The repertoire consists of tens of thousands of clones, with about 9.5% occurring once and the leading ten covering about 25%. Sequencing was carried out using PBMCs. These receptors all come from a man between 60 and 75 years old in good health and CMV-seropositive. Both conserved end residues are part of each CDR3. Fields, in order: D gene, clone size, V gene, J gene, CDR3 protein, CDR3 DNA. D genes are given only for firm matches. Rows may omit the clone size; those that give it use once, few, many or a size class.

d_gene: TRBD2
abundance: few
v_gene: TRBV7-3
j_gene: TRBJ2-3
CDR3aa: CASSRGGAGDTQYF
CDR3nt: TGTGCCAGCAGCCGCGGGGGGGCAGGAGATACGCAGTATTTT

d_gene: TRBD1
abundance: few
v_gene: TRBV6-1
j_gene: TRBJ1-1
CDR3aa: CATRTGKMNTEAFF
CDR3nt: TGTGCCACGAGGACAGGGAAGATGAACACTGAAGCTTTCTTT

d_gene: TRBD1
abundance: .
v_gene: TRBV7-8
j_gene: TRBJ2-1
CDR3aa: CASSYRTGGYNEQFF
CDR3nt: TGTGCCAGCAGCTACCGGACAGGGGGCTACAATGAGCAGTTCTTC

d_gene: TRBD2
abundance: few
v_gene: TRBV10-3
j_gene: TRBJ2-1
CDR3aa: CAISSLGTSGNEQFF
CDR3nt: TGTGCCATCAGTTCACTCGGGACTAGCGGGAATGAGCAGTTCTTC

d_gene: TRBD2
abundance: .
v_gene: TRBV10-1
j_gene: TRBJ2-1
CDR3aa: CASSESLAGAYNEQFF
CDR3nt: TGCGCCAGCAGTGAGTCGTTAGCGGGGGCCTACAATGAGCAGTTCTTC

d_gene: .
abundance: .
v_gene: TRBV11-3
j_gene: TRBJ2-7
CDR3aa: CASSPGRGTSYEQYF
CDR3nt: TGTGCCAGCAGCCCCGGGCGGGGAACCTCTTACGAGCAGTACTTC

d_gene: .
abundance: few
v_gene: TRBV6-6
j_gene: TRBJ2-3
CDR3aa: CASSYRGGITDTQYF
CDR3nt: TGTGCCAGCAGTTACAGGGGGGGCATAACAGATACGCAGTATTTT

d_gene: .
abundance: .
v_gene: TRBV4-1
j_gene: TRBJ1-2
CDR3aa: CASSQLGINYGYTF
CDR3nt: TGCGCCAGCAGCCAACTCGGGATTAACTATGGCTACACCTTC

d_gene: .
abundance: few
v_gene: TRBV19
j_gene: TRBJ2-2
CDR3aa: CASSAHIAVGELFF
CDR3nt: TGTGCCAGTAGCGCCCACATAGCCGTGGGGGAGCTGTTTTTT

d_gene: .
abundance: .
v_gene: TRBV30
j_gene: TRBJ2-1
CDR3aa: CAWSRPGYNEQFF
CDR3nt: TGTGCCTGGAGTCGCCCGGGGTACAATGAGCAGTTCTTC

d_gene: .
abundance: .
v_gene: TRBV28
j_gene: TRBJ2-7
CDR3aa: CASSLERGITYEQYF
CDR3nt: TGTGCCAGCAGTCTAGAGAGAGGGATCACCTACGAGCAGTACTTC

d_gene: .
abundance: few
v_gene: TRBV19
j_gene: TRBJ1-1
CDR3aa: CASSINLRHTEAFF
CDR3nt: TGTGCCAGTAGTATAAACTTGAGGCACACTGAAGCTTTCTTT

d_gene: .
abundance: few
v_gene: TRBV27
j_gene: TRBJ2-1
CDR3aa: CASSSTLSTALAGEQFF
CDR3nt: TGTGCCAGCAGTTCAACTTTAAGCACCGCCTTGGCGGGTGAGCAGTTCTTC

d_gene: .
abundance: many
v_gene: TRBV4-1
j_gene: TRBJ1-1
CDR3aa: CASSRGGYTEAFF
CDR3nt: TGCGCCAGCAGCCGGGGAGGGTACACTGAAGCTTTCTTT

d_gene: .
abundance: .
v_gene: TRBV4-2
j_gene: TRBJ1-1
CDR3aa: CASSQQGKDTEAFF
CDR3nt: TGTGCCAGCAGCCAGCAGGGGAAGGACACTGAAGCTTTCTTT

d_gene: TRBD2
abundance: few
v_gene: TRBV4-2
j_gene: TRBJ2-3
CDR3aa: CASSQDVLAGGPPTNTQYF
CDR3nt: TGTGCCAGCAGCCAAGATGTCCTAGCGGGGGGGCCTCCGACGAATACGCAGTATTTT

d_gene: .
abundance: .
v_gene: TRBV28
j_gene: TRBJ1-1
CDR3aa: CASIPERAGEAFF
CDR3nt: TGTGCCAGCATACCAGAGAGGGCGGGTGAAGCTTTCTTT

d_gene: TRBD1
abundance: .
v_gene: TRBV19
j_gene: TRBJ1-5
CDR3aa: CASRGQGAQPQHF
CDR3nt: TGTGCCAGTCGAGGACAGGGGGCCCAGCCCCAGCATTTT

d_gene: .
abundance: .
v_gene: TRBV10-3
j_gene: TRBJ2-4
CDR3aa: CAISEGVGGVANIQYF
CDR3nt: TGTGCCATCAGTGAGGGAGTAGGGGGAGTGGCAAACATTCAGTACTTC

d_gene: .
abundance: .
v_gene: TRBV6-1
j_gene: TRBJ2-1
CDR3aa: CASRVTPRDEQFF
CDR3nt: TGTGCCAGCAGGGTGACCCCCCGGGATGAGCAGTTCTTC

d_gene: .
abundance: .
v_gene: TRBV6-5
j_gene: TRBJ2-3
CDR3aa: CASSYGLGRGDTQYF
CDR3nt: TGTGCCAGCAGTTACGGGTTGGGGAGAGGGGATACGCAGTATTTT

d_gene: TRBD1
abundance: .
v_gene: TRBV18
j_gene: TRBJ2-7
CDR3aa: CASSRDRGRFSYEQYF
CDR3nt: TGTGCCAGCTCCCGTGACAGGGGACGTTTTTCCTACGAGCAGTACTTC

d_gene: TRBD1
abundance: .
v_gene: TRBV5-1
j_gene: TRBJ1-2
CDR3aa: CASSTGQGAEGYTF
CDR3nt: TGCGCCAGCAGCACCGGACAGGGGGCAGAGGGCTACACCTTC

d_gene: TRBD2
abundance: few
v_gene: TRBV9
j_gene: TRBJ2-2
CDR3aa: CASSVVVGTSTGELFF
CDR3nt: TGTGCCAGCAGCGTAGTAGTAGGGACTAGCACCGGGGAGCTGTTTTTT

d_gene: .
abundance: few
v_gene: TRBV7-2
j_gene: TRBJ1-1
CDR3aa: CASSLVTRAHEAFF
CDR3nt: TGTGCCAGCAGCTTAGTAACCAGGGCGCATGAAGCTTTCTTT

d_gene: TRBD1
abundance: few
v_gene: TRBV28
j_gene: TRBJ2-3
CDR3aa: CASSSPGQGGPSTDTQYF
CDR3nt: TGTGCCAGCAGTTCCCCGGGACAGGGGGGTCCTAGCACAGATACGCAGTATTTT

d_gene: TRBD1
abundance: many
v_gene: TRBV5-8
j_gene: TRBJ1-1
CDR3aa: CASSPLDRVSTEAFF
CDR3nt: TGTGCCAGCAGCCCGCTGGACAGGGTGTCCACTGAAGCTTTCTTT

d_gene: TRBD1
abundance: many
v_gene: TRBV5-1
j_gene: TRBJ2-5
CDR3aa: CASSPGTGMVETQYF
CDR3nt: TGCGCCAGCAGCCCGGGGACAGGGATGGTGGAGACCCAGTACTTC

d_gene: .
abundance: few
v_gene: TRBV7-9
j_gene: TRBJ1-1
CDR3aa: CASSPTQEGNTEAFF
CDR3nt: TGTGCCAGCAGCCCAACCCAGGAAGGGAACACTGAAGCTTTCTTT

d_gene: TRBD2
abundance: .
v_gene: TRBV7-8
j_gene: TRBJ2-1
CDR3aa: CASSLTGGLNEQFF
CDR3nt: TGTGCCAGCAGCTTAACGGGGGGGCTAAATGAGCAGTTCTTC

d_gene: TRBD2
abundance: .
v_gene: TRBV27
j_gene: TRBJ2-3
CDR3aa: CASSLSTSGPTDTQYF
CDR3nt: TGTGCCAGCAGTTTGTCTACTAGCGGACCCACAGATACGCAGTATTTT

d_gene: TRBD2
abundance: .
v_gene: TRBV6-6
j_gene: TRBJ2-2
CDR3aa: CASSYGGGSPSGELFF
CDR3nt: TGTGCCAGCAGTTACGGGGGGGGAAGTCCTTCCGGGGAGCTGTTTTTT

d_gene: .
abundance: .
v_gene: TRBV28
j_gene: TRBJ2-2
CDR3aa: CASGRGSRDTGELFF
CDR3nt: TGTGCCAGCGGTAGGGGGAGCCGGGACACCGGGGAGCTGTTTTTT

d_gene: TRBD1
abundance: .
v_gene: TRBV7-2
j_gene: TRBJ1-3
CDR3aa: CASSFDRGPSGNTIYF
CDR3nt: TGTGCCAGCAGCTTCGACAGGGGGCCCTCTGGAAACACCATATATTTT

d_gene: TRBD2
abundance: .
v_gene: TRBV28
j_gene: TRBJ2-5
CDR3aa: CASSFRIAGGETQYF
CDR3nt: TGTGCCAGCAGTTTCCGTATAGCGGGGGGGGAGACCCAGTACTTC

d_gene: TRBD1
abundance: few
v_gene: TRBV27
j_gene: TRBJ2-3
CDR3aa: CASSPRQGLSTDTQYF
CDR3nt: TGTGCCAGCAGTCCACGACAGGGCCTCAGCACAGATACGCAGTATTTT

d_gene: .
abundance: .
v_gene: TRBV29-1
j_gene: TRBJ2-1
CDR3aa: CSVEEDWSGNEQFF
CDR3nt: TGCAGCGTTGAAGAGGACTGGAGTGGGAATGAGCAGTTCTTC

d_gene: TRBD1
abundance: .
v_gene: TRBV28
j_gene: TRBJ2-1
CDR3aa: CASSEGTGTGVDEQFF
CDR3nt: TGTGCCAGCAGCGAAGGGACCGGGACAGGGGTCGATGAGCAGTTCTTC

d_gene: .
abundance: .
v_gene: TRBV2
j_gene: TRBJ2-2
CDR3aa: CASSPTGTGELFF
CDR3nt: TGTGCCAGCAGCCCAACAGGGACCGGGGAGCTGTTTTTT